Below, 3 T cell receptor beta chains from the same sample are listed, as sequenced in a study of cytomegalovirus exposure and HLA in healthy donors (dated by TCRdb to between 2016 and 2019). The method behind the library was the immunoSEQ multiplex PCR assay. A mixture of 60 forward primers for TCR Vbeta segments and 13 reverse primers for TCR Jbeta segments was used in the multiplex PCR. TCRdb stores this immuneACCESS table with in-frame sequences only. Part of the clones is absent; in the studies checked, under half of the shortfall reflects unresolved V genes, and no reason is known for the rest. The sample data list about 170,000 clones, and approximately 80% of these were observed just once. Jointly, the top ten make up approximately 1.2% of the sample. The sample consisted of PBMCs. The source of these receptors is a boy younger than 10 in good health and CMV-seronegative.

This clone was detected only a few times. V gene TRBV10-3 combines with J gene TRBJ2-3, with 7 bases lining up with TRBD2. CDR1 and CDR2 (germline): ENHRY, SYGVKD. Trimming at V came to 8 bases and at J to 2 bases, leaving 7 bases not matched to a gene. The CDR3 has 14 residues. The CDR3 reads CAIGGTTDTDTQYF. The CDR3 nucleotides read TGTGCCATCGGCGGGACTACAGACACAGATACGCAGTATTTT.

This chain connects TRBV6-5 to TRBJ2-7; 7 bases map to TRBD2. Germline assignment: CDR1 MNHEY and CDR2 SVGAGI. J gave up 0 bases and V 7 bases, and 6 bases lay outside the gene matches. The CDR3 is made up of 14 amino acids. The DNA for the CDR3 is TGTGCCAGCACGCGCGGGAGACACTCCTACGAGCAGTACTTC. Its translation is CASTRGRHSYEQYF.

The chain joins TRBV6-6 to TRBJ2-3; 10 nucleotides match TRBD2. Germline V CDR1 and CDR2: MNHNY, SVGAGI (reference sequence). The CDR3 length is 16 residues. With 7 bases clipped from V and 0 bases from J, the junction kept 7 bases outside the gene matches. The CDR3 DNA sequence: TGTGCCAGCACCTTTAGCGGGGGGACTAGCACAGATACGCAGTATTTT. It yields the protein CASTFSGGTSTDTQYF.